Below are 10 T cell receptor beta chains sequenced from a single sample in a study of shared clonotypes between healthy human individuals. Sequenced by immunoSEQ multiplex PCR; TCRdb stores in-frame clones only, minus some. Among 2 million to 2.5 million clones listed, approximately 96% were seen once. Material: naive CD4+ T cells sorted from blood. Subset: CD45RA+ positively selected. These TCRs come from a man between 18 and 35 years old in good health.

The CDR3 nucleotides are TGTGCCAGCAGCGTAGAACAGAAAAATTCACCCCTCCACTTT. Its translation is CASSVEQKNSPLHF. The chain uses TRBV9 and TRBJ1-6; D is unresolved. V lost 0 bases, J lost 7 bases, and 8 bases lay in between. The V gene's germline CDR1 is SGDLS and CDR2 YYNGEE. This CDR3 comprises 14 residues.

The chain employs TRBV21-1 and TRBJ1-1. TRBV21-1 is a recognized pseudogene. CDR3 length: 13 residues. Written as DNA, the CDR3 is TGTGCCAGCAGCAACATCAGAGACACTGAAGCTTTCTTT. The encoded protein is CASSNIRDTEAFF.

The CDR3 DNA follows: TGTGCCGTCCTTACTAGCGGAGAGACCCAGTACTTC. It translates to CAVLTSGETQYF. This rearrangement joins TRBV6-5 to TRBJ2-5; 8 bases are shared with TRBD2. Per germline, CDR1 MNHEY and CDR2 SVGAGI. The CDR3 runs to 12 residues. Trimming removed 11 bases from V and 4 bases from J; junction bases left unmatched: 6.

The V call is TRBV4-3, the J call TRBJ1-1, with TRBD1 matching over 7 bases. V was clipped by 3 bases and J by 3 bases; unmatched bases: 1. CDR1 and CDR2 (germline): LGHNA, YSLEER. The CDR3 is 13 amino acids. CDR3 sequence (DNA): TGCGCCAGCAGCCAGACAGGGTACACTGAAGCTTTCTTT. It translates to CASSQTGYTEAFF.

The chain links TRBV30 to TRBJ2-5; either TRBD1 or TRBD2 may supply D (5 bases each). The CDR3 loop spans 14 amino acids. CDR1 GTSNPN and CDR2 SVGIG come from the germline V gene (reference sequence). The germline V and J ends were trimmed by 4 bases and 4 bases, with 16 bases remaining between them. This chain's CDR3 is CAWTLSLRGETQYF. The CDR3 region has the DNA TGTGCCTGGACCCTCTCCTTGAGGGGAGAGACCCAGTACTTC.

This chain connects TRBV6-5 to TRBJ2-1; tentative D call: TRBD2 (5 bases). Germline V gives CDR1 MNHEY, CDR2 SVGAGI. The CDR3 contains 12 residues. Between the trimmed V and J ends, which lost 8 bases and 4 bases, there was a span of 9 bases. The CDR3 region has the DNA TGTGCCAGCCGGAGCGGATACAATGAGCAGTTCTTC. Protein product: CASRSGYNEQFF.

V and J are TRBV28 and TRBJ1-2; D is undetermined. Trimming cost V 3 bases and J 2 bases, with 10 bases left between them. The CDR3 contains 14 residues. Germline CDR1 is MDHEN and CDR2 is SYDVKM. The CDR3 sequence is CASSLSSINYGYTF. The CDR3 DNA reads as TGTGCCAGCAGTTTGAGTAGTATAAACTATGGCTACACCTTC.

The V call is TRBV4-1, the J call TRBJ1-2, with D possibly being TRBD1 (6 bases). V lost 4 bases and J lost 5, with 23 bases in between. Germline assignment: CDR1 MGHRA and CDR2 YSYEKL. The CDR3 consists of 17 residues. CDR3: CASSPAGGLRTTYGYTF. In DNA, the CDR3 is TGCGCCAGCAGCCCGGCCGGGGGCTTAAGGACGACTTATGGCTACACCTTC.

V gene TRBV27 combines with J gene TRBJ1-1; TRBD1 matches at 8 bases. This CDR3 comprises 14 residues. From germline, CDR1 is MNHEY and CDR2 SMNVEV (reference sequence). The V gene end was trimmed by 3 bases and the J gene end by 5 bases; junction bases not matched to a gene: 5. This chain's CDR3 is CASSLIRGQTEAFF. The CDR3 region has the DNA TGTGCCAGCAGTTTGATCAGGGGGCAAACTGAAGCTTTCTTT.

J is TRBJ1-2 and V is TRBV5-1; TRBD1 is a possible D gene (5 bases). Germline lookup yields CDR1 SGHRS and CDR2 YFSETQ. The ends were cut back, 4 bases at V and 0 bases at J, with 16 bases in the middle. This CDR3 contains 16 residues. The CDR3 spells CASSRYRGKPNYGYTF. The CDR3 nucleotides are TGCGCCAGCAGCCGATATCGGGGGAAGCCTAACTATGGCTACACCTTC.